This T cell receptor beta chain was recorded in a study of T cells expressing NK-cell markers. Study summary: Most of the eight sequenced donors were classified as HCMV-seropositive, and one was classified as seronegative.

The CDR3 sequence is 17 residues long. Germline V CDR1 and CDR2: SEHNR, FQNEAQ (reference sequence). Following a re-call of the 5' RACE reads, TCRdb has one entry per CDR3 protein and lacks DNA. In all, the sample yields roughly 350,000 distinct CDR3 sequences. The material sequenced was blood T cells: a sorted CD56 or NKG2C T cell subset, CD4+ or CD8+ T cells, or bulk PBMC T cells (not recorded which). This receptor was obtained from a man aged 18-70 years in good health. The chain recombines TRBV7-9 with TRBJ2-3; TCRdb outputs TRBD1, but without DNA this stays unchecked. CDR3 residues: CASSLSSVQGRTDTQYF.